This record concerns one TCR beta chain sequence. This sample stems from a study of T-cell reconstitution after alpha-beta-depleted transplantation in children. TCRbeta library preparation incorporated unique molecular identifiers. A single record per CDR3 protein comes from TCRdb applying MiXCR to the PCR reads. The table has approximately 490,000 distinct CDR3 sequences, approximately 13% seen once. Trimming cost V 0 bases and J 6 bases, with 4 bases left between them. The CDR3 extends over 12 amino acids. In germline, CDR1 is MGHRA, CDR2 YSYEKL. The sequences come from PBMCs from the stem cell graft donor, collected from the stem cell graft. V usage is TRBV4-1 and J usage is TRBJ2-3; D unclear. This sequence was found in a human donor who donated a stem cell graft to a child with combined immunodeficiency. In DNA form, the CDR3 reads TGCGCCAGCAGCCAAGAATCGGATACGCAGTATTTT. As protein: CASSQESDTQYF.